Each of the 10 T cell receptor beta chains below was sequenced from the same sample in a study of T cell responses to AZD1222 COVID-19 vaccine. The table came from immunoSEQ multiplex PCR; TCRdb's copy has only in-frame clones and leaves some out. This table holds about 82,000 clones, 80% to 90% found once. Sequenced material: peripheral blood, taken 28 days after the second AZD1222 dose. These TCRs come from an adult who received the AZD1222 COVID-19 vaccine.

The chain combines TRBV3-1 (or the pseudogene TRBV3-2) with TRBJ2-5; D perhaps matches TRBD1 (6 bases). Germline CDR1 reads LGHDT; CDR2 reads YNNKEL (reference sequence). This CDR3 is built from 16 residues. Trimming left V 5 bases short and J 5 bases short, with 21 bases between. CDR3 region: CASSYSTGYHRETQYF. The CDR3 nucleotides are TGTGCCAGCAGCTATTCAACAGGGTATCACAGGGAGACCCAGTACTTC.

The V gene is TRBV6-6, the J gene TRBJ1-5; no definite D call. Germline values: CDR1 MNHNY, CDR2 SVGAGI (reference sequence). Trimming pared 2 bases from V and 11 bases from J, leaving 13 bases between. This CDR3 has 13 amino acids. CDR3 nucleotides: TGTGCCAGCAGTTACGGAGACCCGGCGGCCCAGCATTTT. It specifies CASSYGDPAAQHF.

This clone was observed once. This chain links TRBV6-2 or TRBV6-3 with TRBJ1-2, with a weak D call TRBD1 (5 bases). The CDR3 length is 14 residues. Trimming took off 4 bases at V and 0 bases at J, with 9 bases between the two ends. Germline CDR1 MNHEY, CDR2 SVGEGT. The CDR3 DNA reads as TGTGCCAGCAGTTTGGGGGGGACTAACTATGGCTACACCTTC. This gives the protein CASSLGGTNYGYTF.

The chain recombines TRBV10-3 with TRBJ1-1; a possible D gene is TRBD1 (5 bases). CDR3 length: 13 amino acids. Germline V gene data show CDR1 as ENHRY and CDR2 as SYGVKD. Between the trimmed V and J ends, which lost 8 bases and 2 bases, there was a span of 12 bases. As DNA, the CDR3 is TGTGCCATCCGAGGTGACAGAAACACTGAAGCTTTCTTT. Amino acid sequence: CAIRGDRNTEAFF.

This clone has only a few counts. The rearrangement joins TRBV28 to TRBJ2-7; D is ambiguous. Germline values: CDR1 MDHEN, CDR2 SYDVKM. The CDR3 runs 15 residues. Trimming cost V 2 bases and J 0 bases, with 11 bases left between them. The CDR3 sequence is CASSLLQLSSYEQYF. CDR3 coding DNA: TGTGCCAGCAGTTTACTACAGTTAAGCTCCTACGAGCAGTACTTC.

The chain uses TRBV24-1 and TRBJ1-2, with D tentatively TRBD1 (5 bases). Germline values: CDR1 KGHDR, CDR2 SFDVKD. V lost 7 bases and J lost 8, with 16 bases in between. CDR3 length equals 13 residues. CDR3 loop: CATSPVYGGGYTF. DNA for the CDR3: TGTGCCACCAGCCCCGTTTACGGGGGAGGCTACACCTTC.

This chain connects TRBV29-1 to TRBJ1-1; 7 bases align to TRBD1. Per the germline V gene, CDR1 is SQVTM and CDR2 is ANQGSEA. The CDR3 runs 12 residues. With 3 bases clipped from V and 4 bases from J, the junction kept 2 bases outside the gene matches. The CDR3 nucleotides read TGCAGCGTTGACCCAGGGGGCACTGAAGCTTTCTTT. It encodes CSVDPGGTEAFF.

A single count supports this clone. The chain has TRBV18 and TRBJ2-3; 10 bases align to TRBD2. Per germline, CDR1 KGHSH and CDR2 LQKENI. The CDR3 covers 17 residues. Trimming removed 6 bases from V and 1 base from J; junction bases left unmatched: 10. This CDR3 reads CASSTVVSGGGTDTQYF. CDR3 nucleotide sequence: TGTGCCAGCTCCACCGTGGTCAGCGGGGGGGGCACAGATACGCAGTATTTT.

The gene calls are TRBV11-2 and TRBJ2-2; D unclear. This CDR3 comprises 14 residues. Trimming cost V 4 bases and J 6 bases, with 12 bases left between them. The germline V gene has CDR1 SGHAT and CDR2 FQNNGV. CDR3 bases: TGTGCCAGCAGCTCCTTAGGTAGCCCCGGGGAGCTGTTTTTT. Its protein is CASSSLGSPGELFF.

The chain combines TRBV6-5 with TRBJ1-2; TRBD1 might be the D (6 bases). V was cut by 4 bases and J by 0 bases, with 15 bases left in between. Germline assignment: CDR1 MNHEY and CDR2 SVGAGI. The CDR3 covers 16 residues. The DNA of the CDR3 is TGTGCCAGCAGTTGGACAGCGCACCTACCTAACTATGGCTACACCTTC. It specifies CASSWTAHLPNYGYTF.